This TCR beta chain came from a study of post-analysis software for immune sequencing data. The wider study: The disease courses spanned relapsing-remitting, secondary progressive and progressive-relapsing forms of multiple sclerosis.

Trimming removed 3 bases at V and 2 bases at J, with 13 bases between. From germline, CDR1 is SQVTM and CDR2 ANQGSEA. This CDR3 contains 14 residues. Tagging with unique molecular identifiers was a feature of the TCR beta cDNA libraries. TCRdb re-called the PCR reads through MiXCR, storing one row per CDR3 protein. The sample lists about 770,000 distinct CDR3 sequences, 46% occurring once. Comments on this clonotype: Antigen: not known.

Whole-study results and caveats: In patients, roughly 5 TRBV segments were more frequent than in controls, with TRBV5-6, TRBV5-1 and TRBV20-1 among them. There was significantly lower normalized Chao1 diversity in multiple sclerosis patients than in controls.

V usage is TRBV29-1 and J usage is TRBJ1-1; D is ambiguous. The sequencing sample was made of blood. The receptor comes from a girl under 18 with multiple sclerosis. The CDR3 spells CSVELRVRNTEAFF. The CDR3 DNA reads TGCAGCGTTGAGCTCCGGGTGAGAAACACTGAAGCTTTCTTT. The entire variable domain, with the rest obtained from reference TRBV29-1 and TRBJ1-1, is as follows: SAVISQKPSRDICQRGTSLTIQCQVDSQVTMMFWYRQQPGQSLTLIATANQGSEATYESGFVIDKFPISRPNLTFSTLTVSNMSPEDSSIYLCSVELRVRNTEAFFGQGTRLTVV.